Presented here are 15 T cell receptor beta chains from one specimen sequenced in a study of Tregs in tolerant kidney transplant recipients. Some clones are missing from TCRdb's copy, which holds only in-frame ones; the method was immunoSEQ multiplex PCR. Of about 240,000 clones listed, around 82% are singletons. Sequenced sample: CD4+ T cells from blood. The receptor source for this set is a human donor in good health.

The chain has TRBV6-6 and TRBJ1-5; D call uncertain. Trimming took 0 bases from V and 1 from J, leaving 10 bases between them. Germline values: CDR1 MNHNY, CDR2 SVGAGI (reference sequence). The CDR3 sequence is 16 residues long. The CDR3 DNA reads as TGTGCCAGCAGTTACTCCCGGGGATCGAGCAATCAGCCCCAGCATTTT. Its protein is CASSYSRGSSNQPQHF.

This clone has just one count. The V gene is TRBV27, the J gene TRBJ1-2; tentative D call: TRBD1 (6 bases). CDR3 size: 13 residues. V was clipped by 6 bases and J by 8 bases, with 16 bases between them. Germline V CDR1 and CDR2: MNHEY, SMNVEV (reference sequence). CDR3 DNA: TGTGCCAGCAGACAAACAGGGAATAGGGGCTACACCTTC. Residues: CASRQTGNRGYTF.

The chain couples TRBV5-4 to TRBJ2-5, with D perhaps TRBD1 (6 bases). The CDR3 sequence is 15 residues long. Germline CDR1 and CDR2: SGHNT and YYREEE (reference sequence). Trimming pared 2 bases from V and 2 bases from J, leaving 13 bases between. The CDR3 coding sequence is TGTGCCAGCAGCTTCCCAGGGGACCTTCAAGAGACCCAGTACTTC. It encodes CASSFPGDLQETQYF.

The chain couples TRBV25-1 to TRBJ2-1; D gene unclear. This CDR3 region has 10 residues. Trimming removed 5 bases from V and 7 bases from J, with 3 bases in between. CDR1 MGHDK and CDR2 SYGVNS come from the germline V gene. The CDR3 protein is CASSRNEQFF. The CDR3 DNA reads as TGTGCCAGCAGTCGGAATGAGCAGTTCTTC.

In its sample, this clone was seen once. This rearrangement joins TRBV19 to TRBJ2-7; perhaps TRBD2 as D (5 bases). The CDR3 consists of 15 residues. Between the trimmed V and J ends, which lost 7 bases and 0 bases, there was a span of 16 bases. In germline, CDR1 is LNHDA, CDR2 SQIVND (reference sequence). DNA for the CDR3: TGTGCCAGTACCCCGGGGAAAGGACCCTCCTACGAGCAGTACTTC. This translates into CASTPGKGPSYEQYF. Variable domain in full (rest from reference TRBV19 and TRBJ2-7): DGGITQSPKYLFRKEGQNVTLSCEQNLNHDAMYWYRQDPGQGLRLIYYSQIVNDFQKGDIAEGYSVSREKKESFPLTVTSAQKNPTAFYLCASTPGKGPSYEQYFGPGTRLTVT.

In nucleotides, the CDR3 is TGTGCCAGCAGTGTGGGGACTAGCGGGAGGGATACGCAGTATTTT. Its translation: CASSVGTSGRDTQYF. The chain joins TRBV25-1 to TRBJ2-3, with TRBD2 matching over 15 bases. CDR3 length equals 15 residues. The V segment lost 4 bases and the J segment 6 bases; nucleotides outside the gene matches: 2. CDR1 and CDR2 (germline): MGHDK, SYGVNS.

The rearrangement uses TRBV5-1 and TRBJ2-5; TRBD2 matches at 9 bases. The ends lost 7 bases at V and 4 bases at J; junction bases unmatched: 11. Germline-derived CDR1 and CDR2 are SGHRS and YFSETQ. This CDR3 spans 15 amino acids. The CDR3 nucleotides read TGCGCCAGCGAAGGGGGCGTAGCGGGAGTAGAGACCCAGTACTTC. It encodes CASEGGVAGVETQYF.

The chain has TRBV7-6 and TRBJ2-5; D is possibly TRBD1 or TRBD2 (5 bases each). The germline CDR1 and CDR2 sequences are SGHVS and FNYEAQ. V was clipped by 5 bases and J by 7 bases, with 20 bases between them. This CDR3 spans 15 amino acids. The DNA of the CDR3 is TGTGCCAGCAGCGGCTACCGGGACCGCGTCGGGACCCAGTACTTC. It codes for CASSGYRDRVGTQYF.

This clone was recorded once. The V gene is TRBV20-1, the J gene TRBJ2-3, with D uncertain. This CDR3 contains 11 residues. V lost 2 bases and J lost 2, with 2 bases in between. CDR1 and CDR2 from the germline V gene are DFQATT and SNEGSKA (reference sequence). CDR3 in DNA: TGCAGTGCTAGAAACACAGATACGCAGTATTTT. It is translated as CSARNTDTQYF.

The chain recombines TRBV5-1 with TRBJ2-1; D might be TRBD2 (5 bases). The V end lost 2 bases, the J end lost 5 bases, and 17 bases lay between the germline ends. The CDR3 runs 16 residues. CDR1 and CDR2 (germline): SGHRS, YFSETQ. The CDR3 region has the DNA TGCGCCAGCAGCTTCAGCGGCCCCCTCCTCCACAATGAGCAGTTCTTC. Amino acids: CASSFSGPLLHNEQFF.

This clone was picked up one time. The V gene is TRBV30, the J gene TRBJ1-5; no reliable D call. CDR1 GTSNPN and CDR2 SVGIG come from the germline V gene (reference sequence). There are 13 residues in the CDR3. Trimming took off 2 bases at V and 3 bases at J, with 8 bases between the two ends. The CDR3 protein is CAWSYQANQPQHF. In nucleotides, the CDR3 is TGTGCCTGGAGTTACCAGGCCAATCAGCCCCAGCATTTT.

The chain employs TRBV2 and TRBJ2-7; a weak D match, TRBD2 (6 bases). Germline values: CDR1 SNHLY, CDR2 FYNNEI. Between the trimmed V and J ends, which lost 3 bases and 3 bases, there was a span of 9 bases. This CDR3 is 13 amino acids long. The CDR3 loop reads CASSDLAYYEQYF. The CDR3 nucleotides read TGTGCCAGCAGTGATCTAGCGTACTACGAGCAGTACTTC.

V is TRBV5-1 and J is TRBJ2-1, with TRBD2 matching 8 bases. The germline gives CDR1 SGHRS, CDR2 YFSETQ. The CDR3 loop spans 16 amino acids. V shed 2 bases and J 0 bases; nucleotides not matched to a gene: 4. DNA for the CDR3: TGCGCCAGCAGCTTCGTAGCGGGGAGCTCCTACAATGAGCAGTTCTTC. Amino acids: CASSFVAGSSYNEQFF.

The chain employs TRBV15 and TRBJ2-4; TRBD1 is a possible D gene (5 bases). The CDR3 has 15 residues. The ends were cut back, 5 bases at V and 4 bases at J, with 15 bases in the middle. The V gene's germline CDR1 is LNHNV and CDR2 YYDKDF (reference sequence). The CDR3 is CATSGPRGGKNIQYF. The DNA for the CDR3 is TGTGCCACCAGCGGCCCAAGGGGTGGGAAAAACATTCAGTACTTC.

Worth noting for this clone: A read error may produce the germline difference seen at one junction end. CDR3: CASSLVVGTGFSGVF. The CDR3 coding sequence is TGTGCCAGCAGCTTAGTAGTCGGGACGGGCTTTTCGGGGGTCTTT. V usage is TRBV7-9 and J usage is TRBJ1-1; D perhaps matches TRBD1 (5 bases). The CDR3 is made up of 15 amino acids. Germline V gene sequence: CDR1 SEHNR, CDR2 FQNEAQ (reference sequence).